The 23 T cell receptor beta chains below all came from one sample that was sequenced in a study of cytomegalovirus exposure and HLA in healthy donors. The PCR employed 60 Vbeta primers together with 13 Jbeta primers. Assay used: immunoSEQ multiplex PCR; TCRdb lists only in-frame clones, some missing. This table holds 120,000 or so clones, 80% found once. Sequencing was performed on PBMCs. Receptors originate from a female donor in good health and CMV-seronegative.

J is TRBJ1-2 and V is TRBV19; no definite D call. The CDR3 totals 12 residues. Germline V gene data show CDR1 as LNHDA and CDR2 as SQIVND (reference sequence). Deletions cut 4 bases from V and 6 bases from J, with 9 bases between. The CDR3 DNA reads TGTGCCAGTAGTAGCCCCAGGAATGGCTACACCTTC. Translated, it gives CASSSPRNGYTF.

The chain has TRBV13 and TRBJ2-3, with D possibly being TRBD2 (7 bases). Germline V gene lookup returns CDR1 PRHDT and CDR2 FYEKMQ (reference sequence). Trimming stripped 7 bases from V and 9 bases from J, with 20 bases between. CDR3 length: 14 residues. CDR3 nucleotides: TGTGCCAGCAAATTCGGGCGGGGGCAGGGGACGCAGTATTTT. It encodes CASKFGRGQGTQYF.

This clone appeared once. The J gene is TRBJ1-2, the V gene TRBV30; 9 bases fit TRBD1. The CDR3 extends over 13 amino acids. J lost 7 bases, V lost 0 bases, and 3 bases had no gene match. Germline CDR1 reads GTSNPN; CDR2 reads SVGIG (reference sequence). The CDR3, as DNA: TGTGCCTGGAGTGTCGCGACAGGGGGTGGCTACACCTTC. Encoded protein: CAWSVATGGGYTF.

V usage is TRBV6-1 and J usage is TRBJ2-1; 13 nucleotides line up with TRBD2. CDR3 length: 15 amino acids. The V gene end was trimmed by 6 bases and the J gene end by 6 bases; junction bases not matched to a gene: 5. Germline CDR1 is MNHNS and CDR2 is SASEGT. This CDR3 is CASREWTSGGNEQFF. CDR3 coding DNA: TGTGCCAGCAGGGAATGGACTAGCGGGGGCAATGAGCAGTTCTTC.

This clone showed up just a few times. The CDR3 loop reads CASSDGGGRAREQYF. CDR3 nucleotides: TGTGCCAGCAGTGACGGAGGCGGGAGGGCCCGAGAGCAGTACTTC. The chain links TRBV2 to TRBJ2-7; 9 bases are shared with TRBD2. V lost 3 bases and J lost 7; bases outside the gene matches: 10. CDR1 and CDR2 (germline): SNHLY, FYNNEI. CDR3 length equals 15 residues. The whole variable domain, remainder taken from reference TRBV2 and TRBJ2-7, is EPEVTQTPSHQVTQMGQEVILRCVPISNHLYFYWYRQILGQKVEFLVSFYNNEISEKSEIFDDQFSVERPDGSNFTLKIRSTKLEDSAMYFCASSDGGGRAREQYFGPGTRLTVT.

Concerning this clone: It is unclear where the CDR3 begins or ends on the DNA, so no DNA is shown, and the CDR3 is as TCRdb lists it. The chain carries TRBV21-1 and TRBJ2-1; the table calls TRBD2, which could not be checked here. TRBV21-1 is a known pseudogene. The CDR3 adds up to 17 amino acids, both ends counted. The CDR3: CASSVGLYDCSYNEQFF.

This chain connects TRBV4-1 to TRBJ2-5, with 9 bases lining up with TRBD2. This CDR3 is built from 17 residues. V gave up 1 base and J gave up 1 base; unmatched junction bases: 7. From germline, CDR1 is MGHRA and CDR2 YSYEKL. The CDR3 spells CASSQVYTSGLQETQYF. The CDR3 coding sequence is TGCGCCAGCAGCCAAGTCTATACTAGCGGGCTCCAAGAGACCCAGTACTTC.

The chain recombines TRBV2 with TRBJ2-7; TRBD1 agrees at 7 bases. V was clipped by 1 base and J by 6 bases; unmatched bases: 12. The CDR3 runs to 16 residues. Germline V gives CDR1 SNHLY, CDR2 FYNNEI. The CDR3: CASSEGIRGGAAEQYF. CDR3 nucleotide sequence: TGTGCCAGCAGTGAAGGAATTAGAGGGGGCGCGGCCGAGCAGTACTTC.

The chain has TRBV15 and TRBJ2-7; 8 nucleotides align to TRBD1. This CDR3 spans 15 amino acids. Germline V gives CDR1 LNHNV, CDR2 YYDKDF (reference sequence). V shed 4 bases, J shed 3 bases, and the junction held 8 bases outside the gene matches. CDR3 nucleotide sequence: TGTGCCACCAGCATAGAGTACGGGACAGGCTACGAGCAGTACTTC. Encoded protein: CATSIEYGTGYEQYF. Based on the CDR3 plus reference TRBV15 and TRBJ2-7, the full variable domain is DAMVIQNPRYQVTQFGKPVTLSCSQTLNHNVMYWYQQKSSQAPKLLFHYYDKDFNNEADTPDNFQSRRPNTSFCFLDIRSPGLGDTAMYLCATSIEYGTGYEQYFGPGTRLTVT.

Only a few counts were recorded for this clone. The chain carries TRBV28 and TRBJ2-7, with 7 bases lining up with TRBD2. The CDR3 is made up of 15 amino acids. V shed 7 bases, J shed 0 bases, and the junction held 9 bases outside the gene matches. Germline loops: CDR1 MDHEN, CDR2 SYDVKM. CDR3 region: CASTSSGGGSYEQYF. CDR3 in DNA: TGTGCCAGCACCTCGTCGGGCGGGGGCTCCTACGAGCAGTACTTC.

This chain joins TRBV30 and TRBJ1-6; D is undetermined. V lost 0 bases and J 3 bases, leaving 9 bases between the germline ends. The germline V gene encodes CDR1 GTSNPN and CDR2 SVGIG (reference sequence). The CDR3 is made up of 15 amino acids. The chain's CDR3 is CAWSVPVLYNSPLHF. The CDR3 coding sequence is TGTGCCTGGAGTGTACCGGTCCTCTATAATTCACCCCTCCACTTT.

This chain uses TRBV7-8 with TRBJ1-2, with TRBD1 matching 7 bases. Germline V gene lookup returns CDR1 SGHVS and CDR2 FQNEAQ. This CDR3 has 17 amino acids. V shed 2 bases and J 0 bases; nucleotides not matched to a gene: 9. The CDR3 DNA is TGTGCCAGCAGCTTATTACGGGACAGTCGACCTAACTATGGCTACACCTTC. It codes for CASSLLRDSRPNYGYTF.

The chain joins TRBV7-6 to TRBJ2-4, with D possibly matching TRBD2 (5 bases). The germline V gene has CDR1 SGHVS and CDR2 FNYEAQ. CDR3 length equals 15 residues. V shed 4 bases and J shed 1 base, with 11 bases lying between them. CDR3 bases: TGTGCCAGCAGCTCTCAACTAGAGGCCAAAAACATTCAGTACTTC. As protein: CASSSQLEAKNIQYF.

The rearrangement links TRBV21-1 to TRBJ2-5; TRBD2, the table's D call, lacks a check against the DNA. TRBV21-1 is reported as a pseudogene. CDR3 length equals 17 residues. The CDR3 here is CASSNYIGGRQVETQYF. In nucleotides, the CDR3 is TGTGCCAGCAGCAACTATATCGGGGGGAGACAAGTGGAGACCCAGTACTTC.

J is TRBJ2-5 and V is TRBV5-1; D not resolved. V was pared by 4 bases and J by 2 bases, with 9 bases between. Germline-derived CDR1 and CDR2 are SGHRS and YFSETQ. The CDR3 is 13 amino acids. In nucleotides, the CDR3 is TGCGCCAGCAGCCGTGCACGGCAAGAGACCCAGTACTTC. Protein: CASSRARQETQYF.

This clone was seen once. The chain couples TRBV6-5 to TRBJ1-5; no clear D gene. V was clipped by 6 bases and J by 9 bases, with 15 bases between them. The CDR3 is 13 amino acids. Germline CDR1 MNHEY, CDR2 SVGAGI. The CDR3 sequence is CASSPGFARPQHF. The CDR3 region has the DNA TGTGCCAGCAGCCCAGGATTTGCCCGGCCCCAGCATTTT.

The chain combines TRBV5-4 with TRBJ2-3; D is uncertain. The CDR3 sequence is 14 residues long. Trimming took off 7 bases at V and 2 bases at J, with 14 bases between the two ends. Germline V gene lookup returns CDR1 SGHNT and CDR2 YYREEE (reference sequence). Here the CDR3 reads CASGPSVVTDTQYF. The CDR3 DNA reads TGTGCCAGCGGGCCCAGTGTTGTCACAGATACGCAGTATTTT.

The V and J genes are TRBV10-1 and TRBJ2-3; TRBD2 might be the D (6 bases). The CDR3 consists of 15 residues. With 0 bases removed from V and 3 bases from J, the gap between germline ends came to 10 bases. Germline V lookup: CDR1 WNHNN, CDR2 SYGVQD (reference sequence). For the CDR3, the DNA is TGCGCCAGCAGTGAGTCGATGGAGGGAACAGATACGCAGTATTTT. It codes for CASSESMEGTDTQYF.

V usage is TRBV6-5 and J usage is TRBJ2-3, with 7 nucleotides matching TRBD2. Germline CDR1 and CDR2: MNHEY and SVGAGI. The CDR3 has 13 residues. V was clipped by 6 bases and J by 8 bases; unmatched bases: 8. The CDR3 loop reads CASSPQTSLTQYF. The CDR3 nucleotides are TGTGCCAGCAGCCCCCAGACTAGCCTTACGCAGTATTTT.

This rearrangement joins TRBV25-1 to TRBJ2-1, with 9 bases lining up with TRBD2. V shed 3 bases, J shed 9 bases, and the junction held 9 bases outside the gene matches. CDR1 and CDR2 from the germline V gene are MGHDK and SYGVNS. The CDR3 has 15 amino acids. CDR3 DNA: TGTGCCAGCAGTGATGGCGGGGGGGCCAAAATTGAGCAGTTCTTC. Amino acid sequence: CASSDGGGAKIEQFF.

The table lists this clone with a few counts. V and J are TRBV6-1 and TRBJ1-1; D is unclear. Trimming stripped 6 bases from V and 1 base from J, with 15 bases between. CDR3 length: 15 residues. The germline V gene has CDR1 MNHNS and CDR2 SASEGT. CDR3 loop: CASRGRRVGNTEAFF. In DNA, the CDR3 is TGTGCCAGCAGAGGACGGAGGGTGGGGAACACTGAAGCTTTCTTT.

The rearrangement uses TRBV15 and TRBJ2-4; 8 positions agree with TRBD1. Germline V gene lookup returns CDR1 LNHNV and CDR2 YYDKDF (reference sequence). V shed 5 bases and J 1 base; nucleotides not matched to a gene: 7. CDR3 length: 16 residues. CDR3 residues: CATSVRGRGAKNIQYF. The CDR3 DNA sequence: TGTGCCACCAGCGTCAGGGGGCGAGGGGCCAAAAACATTCAGTACTTC.

This clone has just one count. The chain is built from TRBV5-1 and TRBJ2-7, with a weak D call TRBD2 (6 bases). V was trimmed by 6 bases and J by 6 bases, leaving 25 bases between them. The germline gives CDR1 SGHRS, CDR2 YFSETQ. The CDR3 extends over 16 amino acids. CDR3 amino acids: CASTLPGGTDSPEQYF. CDR3 DNA: TGCGCCAGCACCCTACCAGGCGGGACGGACTCCCCCGAGCAGTACTTC.